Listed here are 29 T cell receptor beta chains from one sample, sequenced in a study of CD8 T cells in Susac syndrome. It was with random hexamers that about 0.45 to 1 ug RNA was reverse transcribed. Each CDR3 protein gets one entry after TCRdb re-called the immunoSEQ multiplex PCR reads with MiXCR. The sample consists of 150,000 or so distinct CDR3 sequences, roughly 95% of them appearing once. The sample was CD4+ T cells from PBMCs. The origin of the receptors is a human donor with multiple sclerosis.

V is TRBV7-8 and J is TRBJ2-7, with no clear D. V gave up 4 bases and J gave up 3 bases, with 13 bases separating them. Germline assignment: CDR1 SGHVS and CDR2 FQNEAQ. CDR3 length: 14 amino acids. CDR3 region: CASSSRLGNYEQYF. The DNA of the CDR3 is TGTGCCAGCAGCTCAAGGCTGGGTAACTACGAGCAGTACTTC.

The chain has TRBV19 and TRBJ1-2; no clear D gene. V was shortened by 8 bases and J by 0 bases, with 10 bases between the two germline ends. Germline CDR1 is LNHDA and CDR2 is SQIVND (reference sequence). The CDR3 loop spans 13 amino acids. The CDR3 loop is CASCPLPNYGYTF. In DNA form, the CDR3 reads TGTGCCAGTTGCCCGCTGCCTAACTATGGCTACACCTTC.

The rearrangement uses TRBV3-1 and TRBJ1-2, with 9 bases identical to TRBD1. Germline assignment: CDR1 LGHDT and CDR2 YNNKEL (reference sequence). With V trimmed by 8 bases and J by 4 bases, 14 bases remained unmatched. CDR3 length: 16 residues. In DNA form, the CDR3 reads TGTGCCAGCTACGGAGAAACCGGGACAGGGATCTATGGCTACACCTTC. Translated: CASYGETGTGIYGYTF.

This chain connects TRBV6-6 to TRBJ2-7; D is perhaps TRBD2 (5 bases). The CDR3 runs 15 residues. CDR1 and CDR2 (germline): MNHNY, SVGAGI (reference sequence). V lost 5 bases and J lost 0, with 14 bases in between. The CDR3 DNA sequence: TGTGCCAGCAGTCACCGTAGCGTTTCCTCCTACGAGCAGTACTTC. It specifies CASSHRSVSSYEQYF.

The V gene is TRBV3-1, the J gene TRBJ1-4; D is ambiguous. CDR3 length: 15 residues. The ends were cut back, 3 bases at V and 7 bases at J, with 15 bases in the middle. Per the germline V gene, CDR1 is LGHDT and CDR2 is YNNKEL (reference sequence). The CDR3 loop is CASSQVWRKPEKLFF. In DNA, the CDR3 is TGTGCCAGCAGCCAGGTGTGGAGAAAACCTGAAAAACTGTTTTTT.

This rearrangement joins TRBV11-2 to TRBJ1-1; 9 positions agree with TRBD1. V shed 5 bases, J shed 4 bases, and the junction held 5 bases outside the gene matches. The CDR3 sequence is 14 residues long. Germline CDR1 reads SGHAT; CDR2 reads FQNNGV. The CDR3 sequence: CASSTGQGITEAFF. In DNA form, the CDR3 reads TGTGCCAGCAGCACCGGACAGGGGATCACTGAAGCTTTCTTT.

CDR3 in amino acids: CASNTGQGASETQYF. In DNA, the CDR3 is TGTGCCAGTAACACGGGACAGGGGGCATCGGAGACCCAGTACTTC. The chain employs TRBV19 and TRBJ2-5, with 12 bases that match TRBD1. Losses at the gene ends were 7 bases for V and 5 bases for J; bases not matched to a gene: 8. From germline, CDR1 is LNHDA and CDR2 SQIVND (reference sequence). The CDR3 spans 15 residues.

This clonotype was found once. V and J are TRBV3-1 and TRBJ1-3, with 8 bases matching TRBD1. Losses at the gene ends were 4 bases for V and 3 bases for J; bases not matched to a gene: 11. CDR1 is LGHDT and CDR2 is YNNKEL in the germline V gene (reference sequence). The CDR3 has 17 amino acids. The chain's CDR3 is CASSRKGQGARGNTIYF. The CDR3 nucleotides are TGTGCCAGCAGCCGAAAGGGGCAGGGGGCGCGTGGAAACACCATATATTTT.

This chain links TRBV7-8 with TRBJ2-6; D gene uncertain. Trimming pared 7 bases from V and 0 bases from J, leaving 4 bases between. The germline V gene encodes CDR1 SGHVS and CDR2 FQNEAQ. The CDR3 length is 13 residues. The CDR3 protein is CASTVSGANVLTF. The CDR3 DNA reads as TGTGCCAGCACCGTCTCTGGGGCCAACGTCCTGACTTTC. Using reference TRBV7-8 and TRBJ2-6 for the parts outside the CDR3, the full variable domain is GAGVSQSPRYKVAKRGQDVALRCDPISGHVSLFWYQQALGQGPEFLTYFQNEAQLDKSGLPSDRFFAERPEGSVSTLKIQRTQQEDSAVYLCASTVSGANVLTFGAGSRLTVL.

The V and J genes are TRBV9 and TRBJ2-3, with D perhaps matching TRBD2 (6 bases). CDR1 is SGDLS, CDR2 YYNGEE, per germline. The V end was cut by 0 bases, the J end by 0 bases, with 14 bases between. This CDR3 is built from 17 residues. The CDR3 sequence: CASSVASPGRSTDTQYF. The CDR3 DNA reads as TGTGCCAGCAGCGTAGCATCCCCAGGGAGGAGCACAGATACGCAGTATTTT.

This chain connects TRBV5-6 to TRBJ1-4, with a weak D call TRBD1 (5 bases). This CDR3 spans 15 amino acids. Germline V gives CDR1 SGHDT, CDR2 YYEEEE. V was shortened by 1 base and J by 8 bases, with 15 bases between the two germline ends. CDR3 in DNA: TGTGCCAGCAGCTTGCGGGGACCGCGCGTGGAAAAACTGTTTTTT. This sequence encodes CASSLRGPRVEKLFF.

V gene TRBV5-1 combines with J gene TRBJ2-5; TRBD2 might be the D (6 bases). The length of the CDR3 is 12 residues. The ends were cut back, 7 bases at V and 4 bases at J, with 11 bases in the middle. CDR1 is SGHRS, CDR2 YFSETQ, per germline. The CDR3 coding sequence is TGCGCCAGCGGTCGGGGAGGAGAGACCCAGTACTTC. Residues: CASGRGGETQYF. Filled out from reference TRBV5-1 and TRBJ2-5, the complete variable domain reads KAGVTQTPRYLIKTRGQQVTLSCSPISGHRSVSWYQQTPGQGLQFLFEYFSETQRNKGNFPGRFSGRQFSNSRSEMNVSTLELGDSALYLCASGRGGETQYFGPGTRLLVL.

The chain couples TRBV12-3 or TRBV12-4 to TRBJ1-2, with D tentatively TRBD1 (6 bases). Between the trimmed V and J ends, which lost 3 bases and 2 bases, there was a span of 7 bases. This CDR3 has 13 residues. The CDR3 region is CASSLGANYGYTF. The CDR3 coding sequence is TGTGCCAGCAGTTTGGGGGCGAACTATGGCTACACCTTC.

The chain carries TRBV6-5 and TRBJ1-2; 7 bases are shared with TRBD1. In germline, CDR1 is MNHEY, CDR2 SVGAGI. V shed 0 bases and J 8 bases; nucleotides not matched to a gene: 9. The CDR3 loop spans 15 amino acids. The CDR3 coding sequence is TGTGCCAGCAGTTACTCGAACCCAGGGGGAAAGGGCTACACCTTC. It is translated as CASSYSNPGGKGYTF.

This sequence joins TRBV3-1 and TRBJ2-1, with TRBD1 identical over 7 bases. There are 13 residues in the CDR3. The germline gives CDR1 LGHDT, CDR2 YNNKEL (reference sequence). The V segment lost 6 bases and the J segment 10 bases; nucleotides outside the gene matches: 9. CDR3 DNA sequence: TGTGCCAGCAGGCTACAAGGGGGCGGGGAGCAGTTCTTC. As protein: CASRLQGGGEQFF.

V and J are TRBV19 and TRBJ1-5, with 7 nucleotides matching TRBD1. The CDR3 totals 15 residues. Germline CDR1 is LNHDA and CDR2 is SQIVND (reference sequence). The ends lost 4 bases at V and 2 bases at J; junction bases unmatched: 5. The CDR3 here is CASSKQGMGNQPQHF. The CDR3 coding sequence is TGTGCCAGTAGTAAACAGGGGATGGGCAATCAGCCCCAGCATTTT.

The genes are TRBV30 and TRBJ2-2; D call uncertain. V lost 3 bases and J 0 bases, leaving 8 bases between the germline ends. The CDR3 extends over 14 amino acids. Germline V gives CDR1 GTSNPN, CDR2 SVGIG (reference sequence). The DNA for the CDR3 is TGTGCCTGGAGACGGTCCGCGAACACCGGGGAGCTGTTTTTT. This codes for CAWRRSANTGELFF.

The CDR3 protein is CASEDRGFYLSGYTF. The DNA of the CDR3 is TGTGCCAGCGAGGACAGGGGGTTCTATCTCTCGGGCTACACCTTC. The chain has TRBV12-3 or TRBV12-4 and TRBJ1-2; TRBD1 agrees at 10 bases. V lost 8 bases and J lost 8; bases outside the gene matches: 14. This CDR3 comprises 15 residues.

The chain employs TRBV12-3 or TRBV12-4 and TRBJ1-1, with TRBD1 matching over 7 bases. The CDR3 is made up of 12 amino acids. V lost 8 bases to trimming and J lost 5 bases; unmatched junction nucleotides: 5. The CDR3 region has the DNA TGTGCCAGCGGGACAGCGGAGACTGAAGCTTTCTTT. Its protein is CASGTAETEAFF.

The CDR3 DNA follows: TGTGCCAGCAGCCCCCGACAAGGCAAGAGCGGAACCTACGAGCAGTACTTC. Protein product: CASSPRQGKSGTYEQYF. The chain is built from TRBV3-1 and TRBJ2-7, with D maybe TRBD2 (5 bases). The V end was cut by 4 bases, the J end by 2 bases, with 21 bases between. Germline CDR1 reads LGHDT; CDR2 reads YNNKEL (reference sequence). The CDR3 consists of 17 residues.

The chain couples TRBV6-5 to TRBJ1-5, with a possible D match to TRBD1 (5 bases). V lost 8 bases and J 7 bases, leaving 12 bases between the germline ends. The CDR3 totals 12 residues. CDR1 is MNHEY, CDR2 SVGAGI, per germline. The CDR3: CASGREAQPQHF. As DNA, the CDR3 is TGTGCCAGCGGCAGGGAGGCCCAGCCCCAGCATTTT.

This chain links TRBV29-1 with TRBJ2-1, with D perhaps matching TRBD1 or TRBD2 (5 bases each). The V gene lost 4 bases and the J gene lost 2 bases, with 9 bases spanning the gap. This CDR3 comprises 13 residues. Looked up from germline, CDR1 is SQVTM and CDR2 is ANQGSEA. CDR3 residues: CSVARGAYNEQFF. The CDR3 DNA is TGCAGCGTTGCGAGAGGGGCCTACAATGAGCAGTTCTTC.

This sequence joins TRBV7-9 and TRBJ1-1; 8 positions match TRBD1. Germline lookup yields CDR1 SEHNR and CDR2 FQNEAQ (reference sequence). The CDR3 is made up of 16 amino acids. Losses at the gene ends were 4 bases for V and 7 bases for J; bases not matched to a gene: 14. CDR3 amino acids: CASSSSRAGGAGEAFF. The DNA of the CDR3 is TGTGCCAGCAGCTCCTCAAGGGCAGGGGGCGCGGGTGAAGCTTTCTTT.

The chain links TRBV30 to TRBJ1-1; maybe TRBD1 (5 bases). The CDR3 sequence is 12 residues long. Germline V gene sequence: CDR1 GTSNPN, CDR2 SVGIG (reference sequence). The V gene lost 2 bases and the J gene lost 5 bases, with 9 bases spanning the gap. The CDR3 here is CAWSMGETEAFF. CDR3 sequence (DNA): TGTGCCTGGAGTATGGGGGAAACTGAAGCTTTCTTT.

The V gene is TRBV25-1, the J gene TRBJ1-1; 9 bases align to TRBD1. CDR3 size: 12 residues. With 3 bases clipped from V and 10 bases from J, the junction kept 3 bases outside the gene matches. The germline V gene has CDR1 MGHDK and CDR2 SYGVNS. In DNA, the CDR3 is TGTGCCAGCAGTGACGGGACAGGGCGAGCTTTCTTT. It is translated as CASSDGTGRAFF.

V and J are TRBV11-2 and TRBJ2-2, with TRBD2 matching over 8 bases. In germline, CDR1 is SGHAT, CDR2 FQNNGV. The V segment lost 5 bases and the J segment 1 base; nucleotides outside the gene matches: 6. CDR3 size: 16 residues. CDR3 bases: TGTGCCAGCAGCATCATAGCGGGAATGAACACCGGGGAGCTGTTTTTT. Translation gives CASSIIAGMNTGELFF.

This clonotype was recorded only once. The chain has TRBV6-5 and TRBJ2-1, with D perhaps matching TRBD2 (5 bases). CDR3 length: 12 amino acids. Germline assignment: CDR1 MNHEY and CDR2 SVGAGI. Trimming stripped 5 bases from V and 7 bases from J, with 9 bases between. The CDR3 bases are TGTGCCAGCAGTCGGACTGTTAATGAGCAGTTCTTC. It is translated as CASSRTVNEQFF.

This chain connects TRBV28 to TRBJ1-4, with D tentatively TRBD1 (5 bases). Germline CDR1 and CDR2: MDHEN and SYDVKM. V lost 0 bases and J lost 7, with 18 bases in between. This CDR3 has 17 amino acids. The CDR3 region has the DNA TGTGCCAGCAGTTTATGGGGGGTTGGAGTGGATAGTGAAAAACTGTTTTTT. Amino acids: CASSLWGVGVDSEKLFF.

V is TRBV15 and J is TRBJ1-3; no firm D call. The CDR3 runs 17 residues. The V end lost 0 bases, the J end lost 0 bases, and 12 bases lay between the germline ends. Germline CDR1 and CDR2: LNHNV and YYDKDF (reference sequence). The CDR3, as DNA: TGTGCCACCAGCAGAGAAGCCACACCGAGCTCTGGAAACACCATATATTTT. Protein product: CATSREATPSSGNTIYF.